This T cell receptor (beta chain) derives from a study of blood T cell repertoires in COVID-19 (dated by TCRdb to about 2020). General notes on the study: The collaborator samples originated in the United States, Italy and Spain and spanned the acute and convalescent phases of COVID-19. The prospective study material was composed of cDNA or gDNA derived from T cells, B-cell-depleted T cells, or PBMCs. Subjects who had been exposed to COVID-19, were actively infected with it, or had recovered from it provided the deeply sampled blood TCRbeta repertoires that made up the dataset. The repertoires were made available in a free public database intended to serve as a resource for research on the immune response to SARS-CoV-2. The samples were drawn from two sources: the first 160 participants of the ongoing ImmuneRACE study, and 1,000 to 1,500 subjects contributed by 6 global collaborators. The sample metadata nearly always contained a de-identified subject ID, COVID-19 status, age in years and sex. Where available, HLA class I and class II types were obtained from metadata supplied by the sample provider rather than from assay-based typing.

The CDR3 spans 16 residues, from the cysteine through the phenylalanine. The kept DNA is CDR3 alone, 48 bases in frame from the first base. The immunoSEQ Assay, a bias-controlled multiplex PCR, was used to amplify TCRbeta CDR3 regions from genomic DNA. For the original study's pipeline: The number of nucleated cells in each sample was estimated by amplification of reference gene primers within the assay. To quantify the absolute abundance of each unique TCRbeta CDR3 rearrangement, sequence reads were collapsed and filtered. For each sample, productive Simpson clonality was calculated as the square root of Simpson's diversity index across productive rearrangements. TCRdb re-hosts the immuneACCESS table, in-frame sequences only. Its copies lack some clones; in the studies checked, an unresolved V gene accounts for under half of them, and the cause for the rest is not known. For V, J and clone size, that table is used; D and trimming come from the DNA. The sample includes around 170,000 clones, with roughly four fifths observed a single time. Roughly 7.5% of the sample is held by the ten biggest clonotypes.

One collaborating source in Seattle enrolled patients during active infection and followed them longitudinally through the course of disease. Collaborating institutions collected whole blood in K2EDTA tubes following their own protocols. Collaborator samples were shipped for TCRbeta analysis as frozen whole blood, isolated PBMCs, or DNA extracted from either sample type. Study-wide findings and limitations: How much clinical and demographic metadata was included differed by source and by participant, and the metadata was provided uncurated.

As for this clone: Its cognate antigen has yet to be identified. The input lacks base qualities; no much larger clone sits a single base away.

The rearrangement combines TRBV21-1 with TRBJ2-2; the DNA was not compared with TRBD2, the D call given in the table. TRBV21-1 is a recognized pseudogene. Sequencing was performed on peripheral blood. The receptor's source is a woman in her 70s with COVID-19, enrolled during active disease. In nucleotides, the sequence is TGTGCCAGCAGCAAAGATAGGACTAGCGGGAGGGTGGAGCTGTTTTTT. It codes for CASSKDRTSGRVELFF.